This record concerns one T cell receptor (beta chain) sequence. Its antigen is unidentified. Produced via immunoSEQ multiplex PCR; TCRdb's table is partial and in-frame only. The sample holds tens of thousands of clones, around 84% seen once. This sample was taken from a study of OX40 agonist ivuxolimab in advanced cancers. About the study: Three patients, one with hepatocellular carcinoma and two with cutaneous melanoma, responded partially. Overall study results and limits: Certain nonresponders likewise exhibited a low normalized T-cell clonal expansion. No determination was made of the antigen specificity of the expanded peripheral T cells. Dose levels from 0.1 to 3.0 mg/kg saw CD4+ and CD8+ blood T cells expand clonally by week 6.

The CDR3 loop spans 14 amino acids. Looked up from germline, CDR1 is LNHDA and CDR2 is SQIVND (reference sequence). V was shortened by 2 bases and J by 7 bases, with 14 bases between the two germline ends. The sample was CD4+ or CD8+ T cells sorted from blood, taken in a trial of the OX40 agonist ivuxolimab. The sequence was collected from an adult with an advanced solid tumor such as melanoma, head and neck, liver or kidney cancer. The chain combines TRBV19 with TRBJ1-1, with unresolved D. The CDR3 DNA reads TGTGCCAGTAGTATATACACGACCAGCCATGAAGCTTTCTTT. As protein: CASSIYTTSHEAFF.